This TCR beta chain was recovered during a study of T-cell memory formation after mild COVID-19. On the study more broadly: TCR clusters mostly belonged to single donors.

Study-wide results and limits: Nothing confirmed that second-wave clones peaking on day 37 were specific for SARS-CoV-2.

Amplification by 5'RACE using constant-segment primers produced TCR alpha and TCR beta cDNA libraries that carried sample barcodes and UMIs. TCRdb independently ran MiXCR on the 5' RACE reads; one entry per CDR3 protein. The table records about 320,000 distinct CDR3 sequences, around 15% of them present only once. Trimming stripped 5 bases from V and 0 bases from J, with 17 bases between. CDR1 is SEHNR, CDR2 FQNEAQ, per germline (reference sequence). CDR3 length: 16 amino acids. This clonotype has only a few counts. What it binds is not known. The sample consisted of PBMCs or a T cell subset sorted from them (not recorded which). This sequence was found in a man aged 18 to 30 who had mild COVID-19 (a few samples of this study predate the infection). Cell type and time point are not known. The rearrangement links TRBV7-9 to TRBJ2-7; a weak D match, TRBD2 (6 bases). In DNA, the CDR3 is TGTGCCAGCAGCCTCCAGGAGGGCCCCCTCTCCTACGAGCAGTACTTC. Its protein is CASSLQEGPLSYEQYF.